Listed here are 3 T cell receptor beta chains from one sample, sequenced in a study of OX40 agonist ivuxolimab in advanced cancers. Sequenced by immunoSEQ multiplex PCR; TCRdb stores in-frame clones only, minus some. Among about 69,000 clones listed, 65% to 80% were seen once. The source was CD4+ or CD8+ T cells sorted from blood, collected in a trial of the OX40 agonist ivuxolimab. The receptors derive from an adult with an advanced solid tumor such as melanoma, head and neck, liver or kidney cancer.

The V gene is TRBV2, the J gene TRBJ1-1, with D hard to call. V was pared by 1 base and J by 10 bases, with 10 bases between. There are 12 residues in the CDR3. Germline CDR1 SNHLY, CDR2 FYNNEI. In DNA, the CDR3 is TGTGCCAGCAGTGAAGTTGCGGGATTAGCTTTCTTT. Encoded protein: CASSEVAGLAFF.

This clone showed up just a few times. This chain connects TRBV4-1 to TRBJ1-1; D possibly corresponds to TRBD1 (6 bases). Looked up from germline, CDR1 is MGHRA and CDR2 is YSYEKL. The CDR3 consists of 12 residues. CDR3 sequence reads: CPGEDWNTEAFF. CDR3 nucleotides: TGCCCAGGGGAGGACTGGAACACTGAAGCTTTCTTT.

The table lists this clone with a count of one. This sequence joins TRBV2 and TRBJ2-5; 9 bases align to TRBD2. Germline CDR1 is SNHLY and CDR2 is FYNNEI. The ends lost 3 bases at V and 5 bases at J; junction bases unmatched: 7. The CDR3 is 15 residues long. CDR3 nucleotides: TGTGCCAGCAGTGAGATTTTGACTAGCGGTGAGACCCAGTACTTC. Translation gives CASSEILTSGETQYF.